This entry is about one TCR beta chain. Its specificity is unknown. This PCR relied on a set of 60 Vbeta primers and 13 Jbeta primers. Original methodology: A follow-up analysis tallied around 76 million unique TCR beta chains, roughly 11 million shared. The table came from immunoSEQ multiplex PCR; TCRdb's copy has only in-frame clones and leaves some out. V, J and clone size were drawn from that table, and D and trimming were deduced from the DNA. The sample yields some 120,000 clones, 70% to 85% seen once. This specimen comes from a study of cytomegalovirus exposure and HLA in healthy donors. General study results and limits: There were reportedly fewer N-insertions in an Asian-associated ancestry cluster than the approximately 640-donor mean, in a later analysis.

CDR1 is ENHRY and CDR2 is SYGVKD in the germline V gene. V shed 10 bases and J 2 bases; nucleotides not matched to a gene: 3. The CDR3 loop spans 13 amino acids. The sequenced sample consisted of PBMCs. The sequence was obtained from a man aged 18 to 29 in good health and CMV-seropositive. V usage is TRBV10-3 and J usage is TRBJ1-2; 11 nucleotides agree with TRBD1. DNA for the CDR3: TGTGCCACCGGGACAGGGGGGAACTATGGCTACACCTTC. Protein sequence: CATGTGGNYGYTF.